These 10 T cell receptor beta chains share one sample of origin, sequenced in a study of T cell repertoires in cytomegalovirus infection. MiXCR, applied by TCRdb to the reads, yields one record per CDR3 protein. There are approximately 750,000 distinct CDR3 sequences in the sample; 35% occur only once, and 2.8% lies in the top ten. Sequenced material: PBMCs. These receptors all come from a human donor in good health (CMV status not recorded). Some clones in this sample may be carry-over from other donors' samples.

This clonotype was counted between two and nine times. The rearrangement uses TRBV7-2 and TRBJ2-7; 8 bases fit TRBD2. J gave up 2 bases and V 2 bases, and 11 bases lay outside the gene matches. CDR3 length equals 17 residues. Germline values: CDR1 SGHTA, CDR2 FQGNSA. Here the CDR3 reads CASSLSRASGFTYEQYF. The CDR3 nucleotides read TGTGCCAGCAGCTTAAGTCGGGCTAGCGGGTTCACCTACGAGCAGTACTTC.

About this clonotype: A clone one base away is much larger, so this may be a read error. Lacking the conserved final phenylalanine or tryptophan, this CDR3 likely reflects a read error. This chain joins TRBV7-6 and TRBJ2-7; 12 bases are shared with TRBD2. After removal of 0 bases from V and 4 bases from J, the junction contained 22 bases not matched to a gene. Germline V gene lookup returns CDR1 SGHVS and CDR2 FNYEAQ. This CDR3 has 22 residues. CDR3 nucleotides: TGTGCCAGCAGCTTAGCTCCCGGACTAGCGGGACGCTCCCTCCCGCTGGGGTACGAGCAGTACTTA. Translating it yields CASSLAPGLAGRSLPLGYEQYL.

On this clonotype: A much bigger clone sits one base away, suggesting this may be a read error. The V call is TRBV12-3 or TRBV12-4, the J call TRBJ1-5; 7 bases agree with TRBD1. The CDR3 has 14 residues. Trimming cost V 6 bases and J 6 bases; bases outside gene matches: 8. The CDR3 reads CASRQGRGIQPQHF. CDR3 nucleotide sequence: TGTGCCAGCAGACAGGGGAGAGGAATTCAGCCCCAGCATTTT.

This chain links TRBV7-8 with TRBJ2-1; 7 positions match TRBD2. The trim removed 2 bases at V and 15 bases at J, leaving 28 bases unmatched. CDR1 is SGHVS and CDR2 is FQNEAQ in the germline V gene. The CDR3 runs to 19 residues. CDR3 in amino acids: CASSLSPPTLAGGYNDPFF. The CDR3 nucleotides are TGTGCCAGCAGCTTATCCCCGCCAACATTAGCGGGCGGGTACAATGATCCGTTCTTC.

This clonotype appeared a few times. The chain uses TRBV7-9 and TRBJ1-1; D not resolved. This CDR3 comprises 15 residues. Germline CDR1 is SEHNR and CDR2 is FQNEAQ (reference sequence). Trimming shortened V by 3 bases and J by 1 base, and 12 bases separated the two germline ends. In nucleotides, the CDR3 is TGTGCCAGCAGCTTTGATTTGGGGAGGAACACTGAAGCTTTCTTT. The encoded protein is CASSFDLGRNTEAFF.

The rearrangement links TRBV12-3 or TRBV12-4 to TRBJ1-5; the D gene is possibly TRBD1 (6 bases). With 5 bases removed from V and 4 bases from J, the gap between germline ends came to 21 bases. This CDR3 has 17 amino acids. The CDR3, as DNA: TGTGCCAGCAGTCTCGAAATTAGCCCAGGGGTGAATCAGCCCCAGCATTTT. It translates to CASSLEISPGVNQPQHF.

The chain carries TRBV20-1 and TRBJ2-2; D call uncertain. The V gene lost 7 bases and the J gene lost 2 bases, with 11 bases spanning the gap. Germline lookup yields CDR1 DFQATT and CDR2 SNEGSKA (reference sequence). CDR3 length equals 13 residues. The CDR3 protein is CSGSPENTGELFF. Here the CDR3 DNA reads TGCAGTGGAAGTCCAGAAAACACCGGGGAGCTGTTTTTT.

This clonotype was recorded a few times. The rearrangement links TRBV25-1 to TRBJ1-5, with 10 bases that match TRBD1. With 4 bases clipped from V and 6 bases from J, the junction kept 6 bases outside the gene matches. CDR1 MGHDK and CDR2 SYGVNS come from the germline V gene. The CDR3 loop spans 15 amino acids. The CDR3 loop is CASSGQGASGQPQHF. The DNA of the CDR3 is TGTGCCAGCAGTGGACAGGGGGCAAGTGGTCAGCCCCAGCATTTT.

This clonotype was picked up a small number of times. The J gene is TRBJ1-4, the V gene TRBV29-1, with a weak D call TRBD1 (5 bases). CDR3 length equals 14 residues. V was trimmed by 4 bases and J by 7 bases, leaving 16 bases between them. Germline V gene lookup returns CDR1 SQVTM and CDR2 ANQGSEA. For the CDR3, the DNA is TGCAGCGTTGGATGGAGGGGACGACCTGAAAAACTGTTTTTT. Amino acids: CSVGWRGRPEKLFF.

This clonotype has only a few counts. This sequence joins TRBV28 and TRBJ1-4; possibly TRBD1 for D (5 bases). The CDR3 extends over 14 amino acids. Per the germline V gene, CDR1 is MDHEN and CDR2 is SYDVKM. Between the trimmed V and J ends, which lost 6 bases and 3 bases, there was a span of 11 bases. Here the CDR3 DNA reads TGTGCCAGCAGCTCGGGACGGCCTAATGAAAAACTGTTTTTT. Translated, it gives CASSSGRPNEKLFF.